Below, 29 T cell receptor beta chains from the same sample are listed, as sequenced in a study of beta chain features in type 1 diabetes. Study-wide findings and caveats: Researchers report that Type 1 diabetes patients had moderately but significantly shorter TCRB CDR3s across all four CD4+ subsets.

These TCRs are of unknown antigen specificity. Expressed TCRB transcripts were sequenced because the isolated RNA had all been reverse transcribed beforehand. Profiled with immunoSEQ multiplex PCR; TCRdb holds only in-frame clones, not every one. The table has about 340,000 clones, roughly 9% seen once. Sequences were obtained from central memory CD4+ T cells from blood. All receptors derive from a man aged 30-40 years with type 1 diabetes.

This chain joins TRBV9 and TRBJ2-1, with 9 bases that match TRBD1. V trimming: 4 bases; J trimming: 7 bases; junction bases outside the gene matches: 3. Germline lookup yields CDR1 SGDLS and CDR2 YYNGEE. CDR3 length: 13 residues. CDR3 residues: CASSSTGGNEQFF. In DNA, the CDR3 is TGTGCCAGCAGCTCGACAGGGGGTAATGAGCAGTTCTTC.

This chain connects TRBV2 to TRBJ2-3; perhaps TRBD1 as D (6 bases). V lost 6 bases and J lost 11, with 15 bases in between. Germline assignment: CDR1 SNHLY and CDR2 FYNNEI. The length of the CDR3 is 12 residues. This CDR3 reads CASSLDRNRQYF. The CDR3 bases are TGTGCCAGCAGCCTGGACAGAAATAGGCAGTATTTT.

This clone was seen a handful of times. The chain joins TRBV6-6 to TRBJ1-2; 7 nucleotides match TRBD1. With V trimmed by 5 bases and J by 5 bases, 5 bases remained unmatched. Germline V gene lookup returns CDR1 MNHNY and CDR2 SVGAGI (reference sequence). The CDR3 has 13 residues. CDR3 sequence reads: CASSMTGLYGYTF. In DNA form, the CDR3 reads TGTGCCAGCAGTATGACAGGGTTGTATGGCTACACCTTC.

The V call is TRBV28, the J call TRBJ2-2; D gene unclear. Germline V gene data show CDR1 as MDHEN and CDR2 as SYDVKM. This CDR3 comprises 13 residues. V dropped 7 bases and J dropped 2 bases, with 8 bases sitting between them. For the CDR3, the DNA is TGTGCCAGCACTGACCAAAACACCGGGGAGCTGTTTTTT. This translates into CASTDQNTGELFF.

This clone was seen more than once but under ten times. The rearrangement uses TRBV28 and TRBJ1-6; tentative D call: TRBD1 (5 bases). Germline V gene sequence: CDR1 MDHEN, CDR2 SYDVKM. V dropped 4 bases and J dropped 10 bases, with 14 bases sitting between them. This CDR3 contains 14 residues. CDR3 coding DNA: TGTGCCAGCAGTTCCGGGGCCGAACTCTCACCCCTCCACTTT. Translated: CASSSGAELSPLHF.

The table lists this clone with a few counts. V gene TRBV4-3 combines with J gene TRBJ1-5; the D gene is possibly TRBD1 (6 bases). The V gene's germline CDR1 is LGHNA and CDR2 YSLEER. Trimming took off 0 bases at V and 5 bases at J, with 11 bases between the two ends. This CDR3 is built from 15 residues. This CDR3 is CASSQERTEYQPQHF. CDR3 sequence (DNA): TGCGCCAGCAGCCAAGAAAGGACAGAATATCAGCCCCAGCATTTT.

CDR3 sequence (DNA): TGTGCCAGCAGCGCCTTACTCTCGGGACAGGGTGGTTCACCCCTCCACTTT. As protein: CASSALLSGQGGSPLHF. The chain employs TRBV11-2 and TRBJ1-6; TRBD1 aligns across 9 bases. J was trimmed by 9 bases and V by 5 bases; bases with no gene match: 14. The CDR3 has 17 residues. From germline, CDR1 is SGHAT and CDR2 FQNNGV.

The rearrangement uses TRBV2 and TRBJ1-1, with a possible D match to TRBD1 (5 bases). This CDR3 contains 13 residues. V lost 0 bases, J lost 11 bases, and 13 bases lay in between. Germline V lookup: CDR1 SNHLY, CDR2 FYNNEI. The CDR3 sequence: CASSEALVGEAFF. The CDR3 DNA reads as TGTGCCAGCAGTGAAGCGCTAGTGGGGGAGGCTTTCTTT.

The gene calls are TRBV28 and TRBJ2-2; D is unresolved. Trimming took off 5 bases at V and 7 bases at J, with 8 bases between the two ends. Per the germline V gene, CDR1 is MDHEN and CDR2 is SYDVKM. The CDR3 covers 12 residues. CDR3 in DNA: TGTGCCAGCAGTCGCAGCCTCGGGGAGCTGTTTTTT. Protein sequence: CASSRSLGELFF.

V is TRBV29-1 and J is TRBJ2-5, with D unresolved. The assigned J gene may be wrong: the sequence end matches TRBJ2-7 better. Germline-derived CDR1 and CDR2 are SQVTM and ANQGSEA. The CDR3 runs to 11 residues. CDR3: CSSRAGGEQYF. DNA of the CDR3: TGCAGCTCACGGGCAGGCGGCGAGCAGTACTTC.

This clone was observed a few times. This sequence is one base from a far larger clone and is likely a read error. In the same sample, other DNA sequences code for this CDR3. V and J are TRBV11-2 and TRBJ2-4; either TRBD1 or TRBD2 may fit D (5 bases each). V lost 5 bases and J 3 bases, leaving 14 bases between the germline ends. The CDR3 length is 15 residues. CDR1 SGHAT and CDR2 FQNNGV come from the germline V gene. The CDR3 protein is CASSQDRDGKNIQYF. The DNA of the CDR3 is TGTGCCAGCAGCCAAGATCGGGACGGCAAAAACATTCAGTACTTC.

V usage is TRBV18 and J usage is TRBJ2-5; TRBD1 or TRBD2 may be the D gene (5 bases each). Germline CDR1 and CDR2: KGHSH and LQKENI. CDR3 length equals 11 residues. V dropped 3 bases and J dropped 9 bases, with 8 bases sitting between them. CDR3 sequence: CASSPGEPQYF. The CDR3 nucleotides are TGTGCCAGCTCACCGGGGGAGCCCCAGTACTTC.

This clone has only a few counts. In DNA form, the CDR3 reads TGTGCCAGCAGCCCAGTTCGGCAGATGAACACTGAAGCTTTCTTT. As protein: CASSPVRQMNTEAFF. J is TRBJ1-1 and V is TRBV14, with unresolved D. CDR1 SGHDN and CDR2 FVKESK come from the germline V gene. V was pared by 4 bases and J by 0 bases, with 12 bases between. This CDR3 spans 15 amino acids.

This clone showed up just a few times. The V gene is TRBV11-2, the J gene TRBJ2-2; a possible D gene is TRBD1 (6 bases). The ends were cut back, 2 bases at V and 4 bases at J, with 11 bases in the middle. Germline V gene lookup returns CDR1 SGHAT and CDR2 FQNNGV. CDR3 size: 15 residues. The CDR3 bases are TGTGCCAGCAGCTTAACGACAGGCAGCACCGGGGAGCTGTTTTTT. Protein: CASSLTTGSTGELFF.

This clone was detected a few times. The chain recombines TRBV5-1 with TRBJ2-7; D not certain. V was trimmed by 0 bases and J by 4 bases, leaving 8 bases between them. Per germline, CDR1 SGHRS and CDR2 YFSETQ. This CDR3 is built from 13 residues. CDR3 amino acids: CASSLATDYEQYF. Written as DNA, the CDR3 is TGCGCCAGCAGCTTGGCTACGGATTACGAGCAGTACTTC.

The chain employs TRBV6-5 and TRBJ2-1; 8 positions match TRBD1. V was pared by 4 bases and J by 0 bases, with 2 bases of the junction left unmatched. CDR3 length: 15 amino acids. CDR1 is MNHEY, CDR2 SVGAGI, per germline. The CDR3 loop is CASSWGQDSYNEQFF. The DNA for the CDR3 is TGTGCCAGCAGTTGGGGACAGGACTCCTACAATGAGCAGTTCTTC.

This clone was seen a handful of times. CDR3 amino acids: CASSYPGQSFSPLHF. The CDR3 DNA reads as TGTGCCAGCAGTTATCCTGGACAGTCCTTTTCACCCCTCCACTTT. V gene TRBV6-6 combines with J gene TRBJ1-6; TRBD1 is a possible D gene (6 bases). Germline CDR1 and CDR2: MNHNY and SVGAGI (reference sequence). V lost 3 bases to trimming and J lost 9 bases, with 15 bases between them. There are 15 residues in the CDR3.

The chain employs TRBV2 and TRBJ2-7; the match to TRBD1 covers 7 bases. The CDR3 totals 12 residues. Germline V CDR1 and CDR2: SNHLY, FYNNEI. Trimming took 8 bases from V and 6 from J; bases not matched to a gene: 7. This CDR3 is CASRGQTPEQYF. CDR3 nucleotide sequence: TGTGCCAGCCGGGGACAGACCCCCGAGCAGTACTTC.

The chain joins TRBV5-1 to TRBJ2-6; no definite D call. Trimming removed 4 bases from V and 1 base from J, with 12 bases in between. This CDR3 comprises 16 residues. The germline V gene has CDR1 SGHRS and CDR2 YFSETQ. The CDR3 loop reads CASSQDARSGANVLTF. Here the CDR3 DNA reads TGCGCCAGCAGCCAAGATGCGAGGTCTGGGGCCAACGTCCTGACTTTC.

The rearrangement links TRBV25-1 to TRBJ1-1, with D possibly matching TRBD1 (5 bases). V lost 2 bases and J lost 5, with 9 bases in between. The germline gives CDR1 MGHDK, CDR2 SYGVNS. CDR3 size: 13 residues. The CDR3 sequence: CASSEQGWTEAFF. DNA for the CDR3: TGTGCCAGCAGTGAACAGGGCTGGACTGAAGCTTTCTTT.

This clone has a handful of counts. The V gene is TRBV11-2, the J gene TRBJ1-2, with a possible D match to TRBD1 (6 bases). In germline, CDR1 is SGHAT, CDR2 FQNNGV. CDR3 length: 13 residues. The ends were cut back, 5 bases at V and 8 bases at J, with 15 bases in the middle. CDR3 loop: CASSPDRRRGYTF. CDR3 sequence (DNA): TGTGCCAGCAGCCCTGACAGGAGGCGAGGCTACACCTTC. Looking up the rest from reference TRBV11-2 and TRBJ1-2 gives the full variable domain: EAGVAQSPRYKIIEKRQSVAFWCNPISGHATLYWYQQILGQGPKLLIQFQNNGVVDDSQLPKDRFSAERLKGVDSTLKIQPAKLEDSAVYLCASSPDRRRGYTFGSGTRLTVV.

This clone was recorded a few times. This rearrangement joins TRBV4-3 to TRBJ1-1; the D is unclear. V lost 0 bases, J lost 0 bases, and 5 bases lay in between. CDR3 length: 14 amino acids. CDR1 and CDR2 (germline): LGHNA, YSLEER. CDR3 sequence: CASSQDILNTEAFF. In nucleotides, the CDR3 is TGCGCCAGCAGCCAAGATATTCTGAACACTGAAGCTTTCTTT.

The V call is TRBV5-4, the J call TRBJ2-3; 15 bases map to TRBD2. Germline values: CDR1 SGHNT, CDR2 YYREEE (reference sequence). The CDR3 extends over 19 amino acids. Trimming cost V 3 bases and J 0 bases; bases outside gene matches: 8. CDR3 DNA: TGTGCCAGCAGCTCGGGACTAGCGGGGGGTCGTCGTAGCACAGATACGCAGTATTTT. Translating gives CASSSGLAGGRRSTDTQYF.

This chain links TRBV5-1 with TRBJ2-7; 7 bases are shared with TRBD2. V trimming: 0 bases; J trimming: 4 bases; junction bases outside the gene matches: 4. This CDR3 region has 14 residues. Germline CDR1 SGHRS, CDR2 YFSETQ. The CDR3 spells CASSLDGGLYEQYF. The DNA of the CDR3 is TGCGCCAGCAGCTTGGACGGGGGGTTGTACGAGCAGTACTTC.

The chain recombines TRBV4-3 with TRBJ2-4; D is perhaps TRBD1 (5 bases). Per the germline V gene, CDR1 is LGHNA and CDR2 is YSLEER. The CDR3 length is 17 residues. Trimming shortened V by 6 bases and J by 3 bases, and 21 bases separated the two germline ends. The CDR3 bases are TGCGCCAGCAGTCTGGGGATGGGCAGGGAAGGCAAAAACATTCAGTACTTC. Translated: CASSLGMGREGKNIQYF.

The chain uses TRBV7-9 and TRBJ2-3; D may be TRBD1 (5 bases). Per germline, CDR1 SEHNR and CDR2 FQNEAQ (reference sequence). V lost 3 bases, J lost 6 bases, and 10 bases lay in between. This CDR3 contains 13 residues. The CDR3 protein is CASSFRARDTQYF. DNA for the CDR3: TGTGCCAGCAGCTTCAGGGCCCGGGATACGCAGTATTTT.

This clone was counted only a few times. The V gene is TRBV7-2, the J gene TRBJ2-3, with TRBD2 identical over 7 bases. Germline CDR1 SGHTA, CDR2 FQGNSA. V lost 8 bases to trimming and J lost 0 bases; unmatched junction nucleotides: 5. The CDR3 has 14 residues. DNA for the CDR3: TGTGCCAGCGCCTGGGGGGGGAGCACAGATACGCAGTATTTT. The encoded protein is CASAWGGSTDTQYF.

The table lists this clone with a few counts. This chain uses TRBV6-6 with TRBJ2-7; no reliable D call. V lost 0 bases and J lost 3, with 6 bases in between. CDR1 is MNHNY and CDR2 is SVGAGI in the germline V gene (reference sequence). CDR3 length: 13 residues. The CDR3 DNA is TGTGCCAGCAGTTACTCATACGACTACGAGCAGTACTTC. Residues: CASSYSYDYEQYF.

The chain uses TRBV29-1 and TRBJ1-2; 7 positions match TRBD1. V shed 3 bases, J shed 2 bases, and the junction held 6 bases outside the gene matches. This CDR3 has 14 amino acids. Germline V gene lookup returns CDR1 SQVTM and CDR2 ANQGSEA. The DNA of the CDR3 is TGCAGCGTTGATGGCTTGGGACAGAACTATGGCTACACCTTC. Translating it yields CSVDGLGQNYGYTF.